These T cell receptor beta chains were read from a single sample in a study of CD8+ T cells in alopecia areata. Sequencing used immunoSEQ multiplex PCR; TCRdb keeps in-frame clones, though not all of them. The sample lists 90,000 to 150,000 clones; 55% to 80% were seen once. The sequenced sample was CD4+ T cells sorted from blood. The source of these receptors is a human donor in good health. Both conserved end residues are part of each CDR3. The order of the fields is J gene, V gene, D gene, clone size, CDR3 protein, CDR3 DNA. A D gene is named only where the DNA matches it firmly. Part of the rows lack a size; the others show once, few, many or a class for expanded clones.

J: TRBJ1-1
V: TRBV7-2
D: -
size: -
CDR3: CASSLAVQMNTEAFF
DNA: TGTGCCAGCAGCTTAGCTGTACAGATGAACACTGAAGCTTTCTTT

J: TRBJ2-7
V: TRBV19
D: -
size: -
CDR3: CASSMKPGTGYEQYF
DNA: TGTGCCAGTAGTATGAAGCCGGGGACGGGCTACGAGCAGTACTTC

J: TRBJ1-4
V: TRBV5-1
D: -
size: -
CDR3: CASTRGADPTTNEKLFF
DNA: TGCGCCAGCACCCGGGGGGCAGATCCCACAACTAATGAAAAACTGTTTTTT

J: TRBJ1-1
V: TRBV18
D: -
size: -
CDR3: CASSPRGERGTEAFF
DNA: TGTGCCAGCTCACCCAGAGGGGAAAGGGGCACTGAAGCTTTCTTT

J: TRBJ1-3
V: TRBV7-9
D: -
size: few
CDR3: CASSPRTAGNTIYF
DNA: TGTGCCAGCAGCCCTAGGACGGCTGGAAACACCATATATTTT

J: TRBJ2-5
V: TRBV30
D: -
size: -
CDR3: CATGRETQYF
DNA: TGTGCCACCGGCAGGGAGACCCAGTACTTC

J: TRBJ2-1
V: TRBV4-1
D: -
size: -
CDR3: CASSQDWGPRANEQFF
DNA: TGCGCCAGCAGCCAAGATTGGGGACCCCGGGCGAATGAGCAGTTCTTC

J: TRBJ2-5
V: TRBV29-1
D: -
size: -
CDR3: CSVPPGKGLLETQYF
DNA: TGCAGCGTTCCACCCGGAAAGGGATTGTTGGAGACCCAGTACTTC

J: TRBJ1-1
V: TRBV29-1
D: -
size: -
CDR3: CSASRGSVNTEAFF
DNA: TGCAGCGCCTCCAGGGGATCGGTGAACACTGAAGCTTTCTTT

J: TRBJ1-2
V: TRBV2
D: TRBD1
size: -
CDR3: CASQGQGNYGYTF
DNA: TGTGCCAGCCAAGGACAGGGGAACTATGGCTACACCTTC

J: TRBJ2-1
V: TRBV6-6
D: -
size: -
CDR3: CASRGGYNEQFF
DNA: TGTGCCAGCAGGGGCGGCTACAATGAGCAGTTCTTC

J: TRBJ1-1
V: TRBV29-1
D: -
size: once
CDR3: CSVPPRQAEAFF
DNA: TGCAGCGTTCCCCCGCGGCAGGCTGAAGCTTTCTTT

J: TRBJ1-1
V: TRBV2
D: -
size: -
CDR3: CASSSPIGRKNTEAFF
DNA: TGTGCCAGCAGTTCACCTATTGGACGGAAGAACACTGAAGCTTTCTTT

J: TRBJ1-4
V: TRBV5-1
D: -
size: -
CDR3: CASSSGRADEKLFF
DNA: TGCGCCAGCAGCAGCGGCAGGGCAGATGAAAAACTGTTTTTT

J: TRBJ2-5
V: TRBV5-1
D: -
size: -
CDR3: CASSTARSGETQYF
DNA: TGCGCCAGCAGCACTGCTCGGTCAGGGGAGACCCAGTACTTC

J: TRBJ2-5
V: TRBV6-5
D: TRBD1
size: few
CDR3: CASSYDRGGRETQYF
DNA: TGTGCCAGCAGTTACGACAGGGGGGGTAGGGAGACCCAGTACTTC

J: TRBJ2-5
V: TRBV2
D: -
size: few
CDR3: CASSARSGLETQYF
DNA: TGTGCCAGCAGTGCGAGGTCCGGCCTAGAGACCCAGTACTTC

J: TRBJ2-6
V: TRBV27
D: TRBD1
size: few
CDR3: CASASSGTASGANVLTF
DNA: TGTGCCAGCGCCTCGTCCGGGACAGCCTCTGGGGCCAACGTCCTGACTTTC

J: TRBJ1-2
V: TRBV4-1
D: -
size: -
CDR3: CASSPTGVDGYTF
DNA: TGCGCCAGCAGCCCGACGGGAGTCGATGGCTACACCTTC

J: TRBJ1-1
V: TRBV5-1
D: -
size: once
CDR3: CASSRDMVGTEAFF
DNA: TGCGCCAGCAGCAGGGACATGGTTGGCACTGAAGCTTTCTTT

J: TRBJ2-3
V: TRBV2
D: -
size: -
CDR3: CASSVGGSTDTQYF
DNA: TGTGCCAGCAGTGTAGGGGGGTCCACAGATACGCAGTATTTT

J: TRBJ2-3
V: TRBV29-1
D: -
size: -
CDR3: CSVEVSAADTQYF
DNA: TGCAGCGTCGAAGTTAGCGCCGCAGATACGCAGTATTTT

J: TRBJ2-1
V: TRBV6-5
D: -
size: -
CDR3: CASPGAGEQFF
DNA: TGTGCCAGCCCTGGGGCGGGGGAGCAGTTCTTC

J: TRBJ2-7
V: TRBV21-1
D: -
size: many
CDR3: CASSKALGVHEQYF
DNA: TGTGCCAGCAGCAAAGCCCTCGGGGTCCACGAGCAGTACTTC

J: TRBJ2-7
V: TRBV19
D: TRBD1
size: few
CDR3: CASSMSGDRASYEQYF
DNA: TGTGCCAGTAGTATGAGCGGGGACAGGGCCTCCTACGAGCAGTACTTC

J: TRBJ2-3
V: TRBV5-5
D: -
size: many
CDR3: CASSLSTNPGDTQYF
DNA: TGTGCCAGCAGCTTATCGACCAACCCGGGGGATACGCAGTATTTT

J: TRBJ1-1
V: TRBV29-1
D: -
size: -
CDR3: CSSARGRDTEAFF
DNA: TGCAGCTCAGCCCGGGGGCGGGACACTGAAGCTTTCTTT

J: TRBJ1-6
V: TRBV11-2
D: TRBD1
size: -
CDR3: CASSLRQGGSPLHF
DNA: TGTGCCAGCAGCTTAAGACAGGGAGGATCACCCCTCCACTTT

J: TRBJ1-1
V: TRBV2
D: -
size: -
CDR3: CASSVFLNTEAFF
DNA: TGTGCCAGCAGTGTTTTCCTGAACACTGAAGCTTTCTTT

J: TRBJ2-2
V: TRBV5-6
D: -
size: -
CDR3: CASSFRDRTGELFF
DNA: TGTGCCAGCAGCTTCCGTGACCGAACCGGGGAGCTGTTTTTT

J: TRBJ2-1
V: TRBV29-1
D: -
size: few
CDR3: CSGGSNEQFF
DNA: TGCAGTGGGGGGTCCAATGAGCAGTTCTTC

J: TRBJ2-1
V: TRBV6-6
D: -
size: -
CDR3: CASTLGVEQFF
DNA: TGTGCCAGCACCCTGGGGGTGGAGCAGTTCTTC

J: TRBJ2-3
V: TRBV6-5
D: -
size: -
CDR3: CASSGADTQYF
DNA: TGTGCCAGCAGCGGGGCAGATACGCAGTATTTT

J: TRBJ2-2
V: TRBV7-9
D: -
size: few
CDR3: CASSQQGPGELFF
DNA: TGTGCCAGCAGCCAACAGGGCCCCGGGGAGCTGTTTTTT

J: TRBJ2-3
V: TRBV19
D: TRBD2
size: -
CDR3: CASSVGLAGYTDTQYF
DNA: TGTGCCAGTAGTGTTGGACTAGCGGGATACACAGATACGCAGTATTTT

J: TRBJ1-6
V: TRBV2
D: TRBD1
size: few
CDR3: CASSGPDRGNSPLHF
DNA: TGTGCCAGCAGTGGCCCGGACAGGGGGAATTCACCCCTCCACTTT

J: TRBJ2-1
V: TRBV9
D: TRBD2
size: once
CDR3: CASSGEAGTQFF
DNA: TGTGCCAGCAGCGGGGAAGCGGGAACTCAGTTCTTC

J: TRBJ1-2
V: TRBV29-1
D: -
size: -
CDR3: CSTERGFGYGYTF
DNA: TGCAGCACCGAGAGGGGCTTCGGCTATGGCTACACCTTC

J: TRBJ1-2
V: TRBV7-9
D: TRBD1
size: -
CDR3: CASSPGGTVLNYGYTF
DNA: TGTGCCAGCAGCCCCGGAGGGACAGTTCTAAACTATGGCTACACCTTC

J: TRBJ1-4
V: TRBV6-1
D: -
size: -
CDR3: CASSDVLSPRVRREKLFF
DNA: TGTGCCAGCAGTGATGTGCTATCCCCAAGGGTTAGACGGGAAAAACTGTTTTTT

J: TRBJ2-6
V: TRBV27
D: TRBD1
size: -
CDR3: CASRRTGTGANVLTF
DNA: TGTGCCAGCAGACGGACAGGGACTGGGGCCAACGTCCTGACTTTC

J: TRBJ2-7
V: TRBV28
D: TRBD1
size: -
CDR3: CASSSSTGKTTEQYF
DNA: TGTGCCAGCAGTTCCTCGACAGGGAAGACTACGGAGCAGTACTTC

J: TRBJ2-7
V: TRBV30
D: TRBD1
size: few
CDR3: CAWTGTGGYSGIYEQYF
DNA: TGTGCCTGGACCGGGACAGGGGGCTATAGCGGGATCTACGAGCAGTACTTC

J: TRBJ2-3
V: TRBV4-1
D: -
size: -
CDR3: CASSTPGHTDTQYF
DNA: TGCGCCAGCAGCACCCCCGGGCACACAGATACGCAGTATTTT